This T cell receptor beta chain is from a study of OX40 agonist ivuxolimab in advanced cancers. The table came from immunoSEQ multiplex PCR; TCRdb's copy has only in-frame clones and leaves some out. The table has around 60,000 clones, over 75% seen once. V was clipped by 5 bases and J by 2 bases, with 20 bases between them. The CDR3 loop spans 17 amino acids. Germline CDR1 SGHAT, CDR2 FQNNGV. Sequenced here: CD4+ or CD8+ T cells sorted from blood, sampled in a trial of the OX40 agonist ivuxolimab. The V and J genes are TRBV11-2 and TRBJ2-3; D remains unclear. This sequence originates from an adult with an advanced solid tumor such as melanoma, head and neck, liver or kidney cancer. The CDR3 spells CASSPIGANLNTDTQYF. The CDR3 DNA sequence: TGTGCCAGCAGCCCCATCGGAGCGAATCTGAACACAGATACGCAGTATTTT.